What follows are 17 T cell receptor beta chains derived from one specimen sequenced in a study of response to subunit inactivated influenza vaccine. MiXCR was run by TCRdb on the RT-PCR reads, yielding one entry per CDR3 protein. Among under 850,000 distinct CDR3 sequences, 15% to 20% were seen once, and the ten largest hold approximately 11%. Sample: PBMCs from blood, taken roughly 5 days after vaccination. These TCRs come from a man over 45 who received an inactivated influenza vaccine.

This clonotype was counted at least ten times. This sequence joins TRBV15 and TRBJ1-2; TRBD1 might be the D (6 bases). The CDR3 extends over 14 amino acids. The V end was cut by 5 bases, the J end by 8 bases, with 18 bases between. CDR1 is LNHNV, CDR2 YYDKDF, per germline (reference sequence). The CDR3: CATSSGGQPSGYTF. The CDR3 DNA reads TGTGCCACCAGCTCCGGGGGGCAGCCATCGGGCTACACCTTC.

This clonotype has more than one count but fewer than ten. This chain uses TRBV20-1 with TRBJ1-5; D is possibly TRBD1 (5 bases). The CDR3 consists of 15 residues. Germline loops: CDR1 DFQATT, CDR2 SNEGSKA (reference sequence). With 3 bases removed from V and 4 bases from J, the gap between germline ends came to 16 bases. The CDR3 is CSARAHGTKNQPQHF. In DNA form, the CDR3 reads TGCAGTGCTAGGGCCCACGGGACGAAGAATCAGCCCCAGCATTTT.

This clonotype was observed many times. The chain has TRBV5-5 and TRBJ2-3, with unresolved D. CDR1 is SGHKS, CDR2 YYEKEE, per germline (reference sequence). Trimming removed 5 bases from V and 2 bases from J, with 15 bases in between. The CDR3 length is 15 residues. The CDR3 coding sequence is TGTGCCAGCAGGCCCGGGCAGCAAAACACAGATACGCAGTATTTT. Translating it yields CASRPGQQNTDTQYF.

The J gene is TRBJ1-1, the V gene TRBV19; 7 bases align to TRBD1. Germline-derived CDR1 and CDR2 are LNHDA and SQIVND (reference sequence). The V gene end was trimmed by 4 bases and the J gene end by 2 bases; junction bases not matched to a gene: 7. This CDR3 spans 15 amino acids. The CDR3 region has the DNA TGTGCCAGTAGTACGTTGGGGACAGCAAACACTGAAGCTTTCTTT. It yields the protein CASSTLGTANTEAFF. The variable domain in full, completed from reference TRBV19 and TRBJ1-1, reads DGGITQSPKYLFRKEGQNVTLSCEQNLNHDAMYWYRQDPGQGLRLIYYSQIVNDFQKGDIAEGYSVSREKKESFPLTVTSAQKNPTAFYLCASSTLGTANTEAFFGQGTRLTVV.

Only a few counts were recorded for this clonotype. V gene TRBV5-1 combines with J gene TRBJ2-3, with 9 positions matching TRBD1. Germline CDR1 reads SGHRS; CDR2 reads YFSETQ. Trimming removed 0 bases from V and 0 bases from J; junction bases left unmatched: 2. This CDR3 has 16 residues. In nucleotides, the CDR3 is TGCGCCAGCAGCTTGGTGACAGGGGGTAGCACAGATACGCAGTATTTT. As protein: CASSLVTGGSTDTQYF.

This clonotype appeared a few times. As DNA, the CDR3 is TGTGCCAGCAGACCGGACTATCAGGTTTCACCCCTCCACTTT. The encoded protein is CASRPDYQVSPLHF. V is TRBV7-9 and J is TRBJ1-6; the D is unclear. V lost 6 bases and J 9 bases, leaving 15 bases between the germline ends. There are 14 residues in the CDR3. Germline V gives CDR1 SEHNR, CDR2 FQNEAQ (reference sequence).

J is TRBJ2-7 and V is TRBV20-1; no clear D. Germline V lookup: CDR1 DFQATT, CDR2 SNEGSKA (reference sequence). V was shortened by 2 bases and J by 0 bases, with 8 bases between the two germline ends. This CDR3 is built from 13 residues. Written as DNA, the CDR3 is TGCAGTGCTAGACGACGCGCCTCCTACGAGCAGTACTTC. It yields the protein CSARRRASYEQYF.

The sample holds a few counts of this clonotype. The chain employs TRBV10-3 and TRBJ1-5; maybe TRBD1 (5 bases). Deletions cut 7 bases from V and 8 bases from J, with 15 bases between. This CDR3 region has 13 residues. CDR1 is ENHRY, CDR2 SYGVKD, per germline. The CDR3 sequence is CAITGRDGEPQHF. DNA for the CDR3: TGTGCCATCACCGGCCGGGACGGTGAGCCCCAGCATTTT.

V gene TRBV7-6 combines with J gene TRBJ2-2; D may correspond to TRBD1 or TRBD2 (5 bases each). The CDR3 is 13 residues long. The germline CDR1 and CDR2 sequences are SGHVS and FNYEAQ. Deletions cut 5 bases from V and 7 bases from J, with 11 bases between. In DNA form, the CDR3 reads TGTGCCAGCAGCATCGGGACGAACGGGGAGCTGTTTTTT. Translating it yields CASSIGTNGELFF.

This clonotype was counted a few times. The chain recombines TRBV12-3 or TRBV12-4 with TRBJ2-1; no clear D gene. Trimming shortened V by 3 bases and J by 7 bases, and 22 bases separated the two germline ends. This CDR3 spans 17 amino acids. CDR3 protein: CASSLLGLGFPENEQFF. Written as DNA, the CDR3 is TGTGCCAGCAGTTTGTTAGGTTTGGGATTCCCCGAAAATGAGCAGTTCTTC.

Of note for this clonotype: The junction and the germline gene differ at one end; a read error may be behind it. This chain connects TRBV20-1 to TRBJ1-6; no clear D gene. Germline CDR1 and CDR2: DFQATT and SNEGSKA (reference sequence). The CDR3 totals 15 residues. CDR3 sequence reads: CSAPKTGSFNSPLHF. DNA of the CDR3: TGCAGTGCTCCTAAAACGGGGTCGTTTAATTCACCCCTCCACTTC.

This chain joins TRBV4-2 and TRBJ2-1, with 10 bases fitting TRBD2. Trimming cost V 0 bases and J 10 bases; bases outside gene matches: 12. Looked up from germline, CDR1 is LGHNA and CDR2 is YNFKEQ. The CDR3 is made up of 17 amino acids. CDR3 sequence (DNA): TGTGCCAGCAGCCAAGATTACGAGCGGGAGGGCGTTTGGGAGCAGTTCTTC. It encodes CASSQDYEREGVWEQFF.

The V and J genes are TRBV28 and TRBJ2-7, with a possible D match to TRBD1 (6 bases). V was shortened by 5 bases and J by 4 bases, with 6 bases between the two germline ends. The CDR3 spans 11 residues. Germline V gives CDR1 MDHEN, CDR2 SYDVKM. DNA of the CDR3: TGTGCCAGCAGTGACAGGTACGAGCAGTACTTC. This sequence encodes CASSDRYEQYF.

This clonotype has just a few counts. The CDR3 is CASSPTSGGHHEQYF. The CDR3 coding sequence is TGTGCCAGCAGCCCGACTAGCGGGGGACACCACGAGCAGTACTTC. The chain uses TRBV7-2 and TRBJ2-7; 12 bases map to TRBD2. The CDR3 totals 15 residues. The trim removed 5 bases at V and 5 bases at J, leaving 7 bases unmatched. Germline CDR1 SGHTA, CDR2 FQGNSA.

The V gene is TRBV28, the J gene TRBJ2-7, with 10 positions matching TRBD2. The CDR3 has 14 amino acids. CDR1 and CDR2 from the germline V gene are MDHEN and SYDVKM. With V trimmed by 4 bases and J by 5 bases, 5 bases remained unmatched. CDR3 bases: TGTGCCAGCAGTTCTAGCGGGAGTGGTGACGAGCAGTACTTC. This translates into CASSSSGSGDEQYF.

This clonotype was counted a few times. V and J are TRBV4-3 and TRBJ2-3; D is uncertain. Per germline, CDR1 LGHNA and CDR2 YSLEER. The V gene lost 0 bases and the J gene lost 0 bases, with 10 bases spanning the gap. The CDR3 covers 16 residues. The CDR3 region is CASSQEIRFSTDTQYF. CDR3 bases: TGCGCCAGCAGCCAAGAGATCAGGTTTAGCACAGATACGCAGTATTTT.

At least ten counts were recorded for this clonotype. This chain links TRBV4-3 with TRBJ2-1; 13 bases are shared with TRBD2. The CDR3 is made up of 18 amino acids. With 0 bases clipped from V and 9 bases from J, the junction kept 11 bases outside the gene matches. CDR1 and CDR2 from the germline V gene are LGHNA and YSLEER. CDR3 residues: CASSQEWSTSGGAGEQFF. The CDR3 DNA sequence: TGCGCCAGCAGCCAAGAATGGAGTACTAGCGGGGGGGCTGGTGAGCAGTTCTTC.